This T cell receptor beta chain was sequenced during a study of T cells in Graves' hyperthyroidism and ophthalmopathy. Study details: Peripheral blood was obtained at initial diagnosis, preceding any treatment.

Study-level points and caveats: Before onset, ophthalmopathy was predicted by the model a median approximately 6.5 months earlier. Expanded thyroid clonotypes (above 0.001) were mostly also found in blood.

V gave up 7 bases and J gave up 8 bases, with 17 bases separating them. Germline V gives CDR1 MNHEY, CDR2 SMNVEV (reference sequence). The CDR3 has 13 residues. Amplified TCR beta CDR3 regions derived from RNA transcripts. Using the HTBI primer set, a first-round RT-PCR was run on the TCR CDR3. TCRdb itself ran the multiplex PCR reads through MiXCR, one entry per CDR3 protein. The sample contains roughly 160,000 distinct CDR3 sequences, just under 9.5% of which appear only once. The authors took PBMCs from about 9.5 ml fresh peripheral blood. This clonotype showed up just a few times. As yet, its antigen is unknown.

This TCR was sampled from a woman under 30 with Graves' hyperthyroidism that later progressed to Graves' ophthalmopathy. The genes are TRBV27 and TRBJ1-2; D not resolved. The sample comprised blood. The CDR3 sequence is CASTSEWGRGYTF. CDR3 DNA: TGTGCCAGCACCTCGGAGTGGGGTCGGGGCTACACCTTC.